Each of the 24 T cell receptor beta chains below was sequenced from the same sample in a study of lymphopenia after photon versus proton radiotherapy. Repertoires were generated with immunoSEQ multiplex PCR, while TCRdb's copy carries only in-frame clones and drops some. In the table there are approximately 21,000 clones, 85% of which are singletons. Sequencing used peripheral blood, obtained from a patient treated with photon-based radiotherapy. Receptor source: a man in his 60s with pancreatic cancer.

This chain joins TRBV6-5 and TRBJ2-7, with D perhaps TRBD1 (5 bases). Trimming took 0 bases from V and 0 from J, leaving 12 bases between them. CDR3 length: 16 residues. Germline-derived CDR1 and CDR2 are MNHEY and SVGAGI. CDR3 sequence: CASSYSGHSSSYEQYF. The CDR3 DNA is TGTGCCAGCAGTTACTCTGGACATTCCAGCTCCTACGAGCAGTACTTC.

The rearrangement links TRBV9 to TRBJ2-1; TRBD2 agrees at 10 bases. J was trimmed by 7 bases and V by 0 bases; bases with no gene match: 4. Germline V gene data show CDR1 as SGDLS and CDR2 as YYNGEE. The CDR3 has 15 residues. CDR3 DNA sequence: TGTGCCAGCAGCGTAGAATCTAGCGGGAGTAATGAGCAGTTCTTC. Translation: CASSVESSGSNEQFF.

The chain is built from TRBV7-6 and TRBJ1-5, with unresolved D. The CDR3 runs 13 residues. Germline V lookup: CDR1 SGHVS, CDR2 FNYEAQ. V lost 1 base and J lost 6, with 7 bases in between. The CDR3 is CASSLGWGQPQHF. In DNA, the CDR3 is TGTGCCAGCAGCTTAGGGTGGGGTCAGCCCCAGCATTTT.

The table lists this clone with a few counts. The chain employs TRBV4-2 and TRBJ1-6; perhaps TRBD1 as D (5 bases). CDR1 and CDR2 (germline): LGHNA, YNFKEQ. The CDR3 runs 15 residues. Trimming shortened V by 4 bases and J by 9 bases, and 16 bases separated the two germline ends. CDR3 sequence reads: CASSLQDPGASPLHF. The CDR3 nucleotides read TGTGCCAGCAGCCTGCAAGATCCTGGGGCTTCACCCCTCCACTTT.

This chain joins TRBV7-2 and TRBJ2-7; 7 bases are a match to TRBD1. Germline V gene sequence: CDR1 SGHTA, CDR2 FQGNSA. This CDR3 comprises 15 residues. V dropped 6 bases and J dropped 2; count of bases not matched to a gene: 10. The CDR3 loop reads CASRQSRDSTYEQYF. The CDR3 bases are TGTGCCAGCAGACAATCCCGGGACAGTACCTACGAGCAGTACTTC.

This chain joins TRBV4-3 and TRBJ2-1, with D perhaps TRBD2 (5 bases). V lost 4 bases to trimming and J lost 3 bases, with 13 bases between them. There are 15 residues in the CDR3. Germline CDR1 LGHNA, CDR2 YSLEER. CDR3 in amino acids: CASSLQPGVYNEQFF. DNA of the CDR3: TGCGCCAGCAGCCTACAGCCCGGGGTCTACAATGAGCAGTTCTTC.

This chain connects TRBV5-1 to TRBJ1-2; a weak D match, TRBD1 (6 bases). The CDR3 spans 12 residues. The germline CDR1 and CDR2 sequences are SGHRS and YFSETQ. V was cut by 1 base and J by 5 bases, with 6 bases left in between. The CDR3 spells CASSLTGYGYTF. DNA for the CDR3: TGCGCCAGCAGCTTGACAGGGTATGGCTACACCTTC.

The CDR3 bases are TGTGCCTGGAGTGCATGGGCTCCTAATCAGCCCCAGCATTTT. It translates to CAWSAWAPNQPQHF. The chain has TRBV30 and TRBJ1-5; the D is unclear. CDR3 length: 14 amino acids. CDR1 and CDR2 (germline): GTSNPN, SVGIG (reference sequence). V lost 1 base and J lost 4, with 11 bases in between.

The chain has TRBV6-5 and TRBJ2-2; D is perhaps TRBD1 (6 bases). V shed 8 bases and J shed 1 base, with 11 bases lying between them. Germline values: CDR1 MNHEY, CDR2 SVGAGI. CDR3 size: 14 residues. The CDR3 DNA is TGTGCCAGCGGCCCGGGACAGAACACCGGGGAGCTGTTTTTT. This gives the protein CASGPGQNTGELFF.

The chain is built from TRBV11-3 and TRBJ2-1, with 14 bases identical to TRBD2. CDR1 SGHNT and CDR2 YENEEA come from the germline V gene. The V gene end was trimmed by 3 bases and the J gene end by 0 bases; junction bases not matched to a gene: 7. This CDR3 spans 19 amino acids. The CDR3 region is CASSFIGTSGGGSYNEQFF. The CDR3 DNA reads as TGTGCCAGCAGCTTTATTGGGACTAGCGGGGGAGGCTCCTACAATGAGCAGTTCTTC.

This clone was detected only a few times. The chain carries TRBV7-3 and TRBJ2-2; TRBD1 aligns across 11 bases. With 5 bases clipped from V and 6 bases from J, the junction kept 17 bases outside the gene matches. Looked up from germline, CDR1 is SGHTA and CDR2 is FQGTGA. CDR3 size: 19 residues. The CDR3 reads CASSRYSPGQGVKSGELFF. As DNA, the CDR3 is TGTGCCAGCAGCCGCTACAGCCCGGGACAGGGGGTAAAGTCCGGGGAGCTGTTTTTT. Variable domain in full (rest from reference TRBV7-3 and TRBJ2-2): GAGVSQTPSNKVTEKGKYVELRCDPISGHTALYWYRQSLGQGPEFLIYFQGTGAADDSGLPNDRFFAVRPEGSVSTLKIQRTERGDSAVYLCASSRYSPGQGVKSGELFFGEGSRLTVL.

The chain is built from TRBV14 and TRBJ1-6; D not certain. Trimming pared 5 bases from V and 5 bases from J, leaving 13 bases between. The length of the CDR3 is 15 residues. Germline V lookup: CDR1 SGHDN, CDR2 FVKESK. The CDR3 DNA reads TGTGCCAGCAGCACCAGACATCTCGATAATTCACCCCTCCACTTT. Translated: CASSTRHLDNSPLHF. Combining the CDR3 with reference TRBV14 and TRBJ1-6 gives the whole variable domain EAGVTQFPSHSVIEKGQTVTLRCDPISGHDNLYWYRRVMGKEIKFLLHFVKESKQDESGMPNNRFLAERTGGTYSTLKVQPAELEDSGVYFCASSTRHLDNSPLHFGNGTRLTVT.

The chain combines TRBV5-1 with TRBJ2-7, with D unresolved. The CDR3 is 11 amino acids. The V and J ends lost 0 bases and 4 bases respectively, with 2 bases between them. CDR1 and CDR2 (germline): SGHRS, YFSETQ. Here the CDR3 reads CASSLEYEQYF. CDR3 DNA sequence: TGCGCCAGCAGCTTGGAGTACGAGCAGTACTTC.

V gene TRBV5-1 combines with J gene TRBJ2-1; D is unresolved. Between the trimmed V and J ends, which lost 2 bases and 0 bases, there was a span of 9 bases. CDR1 is SGHRS and CDR2 is YFSETQ in the germline V gene. CDR3 size: 15 residues. Here the CDR3 DNA reads TGCGCCAGCAGCTTAGCCACGAGCTCCTACAATGAGCAGTTCTTC. Encoded protein: CASSLATSSYNEQFF.

This clone has just one count. This chain connects TRBV7-6 to TRBJ2-2; D might be TRBD1 (6 bases). The CDR3 length is 17 residues. The V and J ends lost 1 base and 0 bases respectively, with 12 bases between them. The germline gives CDR1 SGHVS, CDR2 FNYEAQ. The CDR3 nucleotides are TGTGCCAGCAGCTTAGTGTTGGGGGCCGCGAACACCGGGGAGCTGTTTTTT. It codes for CASSLVLGAANTGELFF.

The chain joins TRBV10-1 to TRBJ2-3, with a weak D call TRBD1 (5 bases). V lost 2 bases and J 6 bases, leaving 12 bases between the germline ends. This CDR3 is built from 14 residues. From germline, CDR1 is WNHNN and CDR2 SYGVQD (reference sequence). For the CDR3, the DNA is TGCGCCAGCAGTGAGCATTGGGGCGGCGATACGCAGTATTTT. This sequence encodes CASSEHWGGDTQYF.

V gene TRBV9 combines with J gene TRBJ2-3; the D gene is possibly TRBD2 (6 bases). With 0 bases removed from V and 0 bases from J, the gap between germline ends came to 11 bases. Germline V gene lookup returns CDR1 SGDLS and CDR2 YYNGEE. This CDR3 is 16 amino acids long. The CDR3 DNA follows: TGTGCCAGCAGCGTAGAGATCGGGACTAGCACAGATACGCAGTATTTT. Translating it yields CASSVEIGTSTDTQYF.

The V gene is TRBV30, the J gene TRBJ2-1; the match to TRBD2 covers 8 bases. The CDR3 totals 14 residues. Germline V gene data show CDR1 as GTSNPN and CDR2 as SVGIG (reference sequence). V gave up 5 bases and J gave up 8 bases; unmatched junction bases: 11. CDR3 sequence: CAWLRYSGGDEQFF. The CDR3 region has the DNA TGTGCCTGGCTACGTTACTCGGGGGGGGATGAGCAGTTCTTC.

As DNA, the CDR3 is TGTGCCAGCAGCTTAGTAGGGACTCAGGGCAATCAGCCCCAGCATTTT. It is translated as CASSLVGTQGNQPQHF. This chain links TRBV7-2 with TRBJ1-5, with D possibly being TRBD1 (5 bases). V shed 1 base and J shed 2 bases, with 12 bases lying between them. The CDR3 runs to 16 residues. The germline gives CDR1 SGHTA, CDR2 FQGNSA.

The V and J genes are TRBV7-9 and TRBJ2-2; possible D gene TRBD1, 7 bases. V was clipped by 3 bases and J by 0 bases, with 17 bases between them. The germline V gene has CDR1 SEHNR and CDR2 FQNEAQ (reference sequence). The CDR3 sequence is 18 residues long. This CDR3 reads CASSFPAGQPSNTGELFF. The CDR3 DNA reads TGTGCCAGCAGCTTCCCCGCGGGACAGCCCTCGAACACCGGGGAGCTGTTTTTT. Drawing the rest from reference TRBV7-9 and TRBJ2-2, the complete variable domain is DTGVSQNPRHKITKRGQNVTFRCDPISEHNRLYWYRQTLGQGPEFLTYFQNEAQLEKSRLLSDRFSAERPKGSFSTLEIQRTEQGDSAMYLCASSFPAGQPSNTGELFFGEGSRLTVL.

This clone has only one observation. This chain uses TRBV4-3 with TRBJ2-7; 7 nucleotides align to TRBD2. The ends lost 2 bases at V and 0 bases at J; junction bases unmatched: 4. Germline V lookup: CDR1 LGHNA, CDR2 YSLEER. The CDR3 has 15 amino acids. The CDR3 loop is CASSQLAGSSYEQYF. The DNA for the CDR3 is TGCGCCAGCAGCCAATTAGCGGGTAGCTCCTACGAGCAGTACTTC.

The CDR3 reads CASSSARPNWDTEAFF. As DNA, the CDR3 is TGTGCCAGCAGCTCAGCCAGGCCCAATTGGGACACTGAAGCTTTCTTT. The rearrangement joins TRBV5-6 to TRBJ1-1; D not resolved. The CDR3 consists of 16 residues. Germline lookup yields CDR1 SGHDT and CDR2 YYEEEE. The germline V and J ends were trimmed by 3 bases and 3 bases, with 18 bases remaining between them.

This chain joins TRBV18 and TRBJ2-5; D may be TRBD1 (5 bases). This CDR3 comprises 14 residues. In germline, CDR1 is KGHSH, CDR2 LQKENI. Trimming pared 3 bases from V and 2 bases from J, leaving 10 bases between. The chain's CDR3 is CASSPYQGQETQYF. CDR3 coding DNA: TGTGCCAGCTCACCCTACCAGGGTCAAGAGACCCAGTACTTC.

This clone was seen just once. The CDR3 is CASSHPPGTPNTEAFF. The CDR3 bases are TGTGCCAGCAGCCACCCGCCCGGGACGCCGAACACTGAAGCTTTCTTT. The chain carries TRBV6-6 and TRBJ1-1; D possibly corresponds to TRBD1 (5 bases). CDR1 MNHNY and CDR2 SVGAGI come from the germline V gene (reference sequence). Trimming cost V 6 bases and J 1 base, with 18 bases left between them. The CDR3 runs to 16 residues.